Reported below is one T cell receptor (beta chain). This receptor's antigen is unknown. Within one base of it there is no much larger clone, and no base qualities were kept. The germline ends are 13 bases apart after V is trimmed by 4 bases and J by 9 bases. CDR1 SQVTM and CDR2 ANQGSEA were looked up in the germline V gene. From its cysteine to its phenylalanine, the CDR3 spans 12 amino acids. Only the CDR3 DNA is retained, 36 bases long and in frame from the first base. Whole blood was collected in K2EDTA tubes by collaborating institutions according to the institutions' own protocols. For TCRbeta analysis, collaborator samples were shipped as frozen whole blood, as isolated PBMCs, or as DNA extracted from either sample type. TCRbeta CDR3 regions were amplified from genomic DNA by means of the immunoSEQ Assay, a bias-controlled multiplex PCR. Per the source publication's procedure: The number of nucleated cells in each sample was estimated from the amplification of reference gene primers within the assay. Sequence reads were collapsed and filtered to measure the absolute abundance of every unique TCRbeta CDR3 rearrangement. Productive Simpson clonality was computed per sample as the square root of Simpson's diversity index over productive rearrangements. As stored in TCRdb, this immuneACCESS dataset retains in-frame rearrangements with V and J assigned. A fraction of the clones does not appear; measured against another copy, unresolved V genes explain less than half of the discrepancy, and the remainder lacks a known reason. The V and J calls and clone size come from that table; D and trimming were worked out from the DNA. Present in this sample are fewer than 200,000 clones, 80% of which were seen just once. The leading ten clones occupy about 6.3% of the sample.

The sample originates from a study of blood T cell repertoires in COVID-19 (dated by TCRdb to about 2020). Background for the entire study: Samples from collaborators originated in the United States, Italy and Spain and spanned both the acute and convalescent phases of COVID-19. The samples were drawn from two sources: the first 160 participants of the ongoing ImmuneRACE study, and 1,254 subjects contributed by 6 global collaborators. The repertoires were made available in a free public database intended to serve as a resource for research on the immune response to SARS-CoV-2. The dataset comprised deeply sampled blood TCRbeta repertoires from subjects exposed to, actively infected with, or recovered from COVID-19. Nearly every sample came with metadata listing a de-identified subject ID, COVID-19 status, age in years and sex. The prospective study material was composed of cDNA or gDNA derived from T cells, B-cell-depleted T cells, or PBMCs. Where HLA class I and class II types were available, the types were taken from metadata supplied by the sample provider, not from assay-based typing.

Study-wide conclusions, independent of this receptor: How much clinical and demographic metadata was included differed by source and by participant, and the metadata was provided uncurated.

Recombination joined TRBV29-1 with TRBJ2-1; TRBD2 is a possible D gene, resting on 7 matching bases. Sequenced: peripheral blood. This receptor was taken from a man aged 55 to 70 with acute or convalescent COVID-19. The nucleotides read TGCAGCGTTGGCCCAGGGGAGGGTGAGCAGTTCTTC. This yields the protein CSVGPGEGEQFF.